This TCR beta chain was recovered during a study of T cells expressing NK-cell markers. CDR3 length: 14 amino acids. Researchers built TCR beta cDNA using 5'RACE template switching with UMIs. TCRdb reprocessed the 5' RACE reads and reports one entry per CDR3 protein, with no DNA. The sample totals about 440,000 distinct CDR3 sequences. Sequenced sample: blood T cells: a sorted CD56 or NKG2C T cell subset, CD4+ or CD8+ T cells, or bulk PBMC T cells (not recorded which). The TCR was taken from a woman between 18 and 75 years old in good health. The rearrangement joins TRBV12-3 or TRBV12-4 to TRBJ2-1; TCRdb's D call, TRBD1, is unchecked because there is no DNA. The CDR3 sequence: CASIMRLQGGEQFF.